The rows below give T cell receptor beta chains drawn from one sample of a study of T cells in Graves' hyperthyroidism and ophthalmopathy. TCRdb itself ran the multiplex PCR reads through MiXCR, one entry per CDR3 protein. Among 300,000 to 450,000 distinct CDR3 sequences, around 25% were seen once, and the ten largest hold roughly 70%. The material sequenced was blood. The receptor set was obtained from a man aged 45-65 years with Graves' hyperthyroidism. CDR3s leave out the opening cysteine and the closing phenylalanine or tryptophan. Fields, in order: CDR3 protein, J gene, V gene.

ASSASWSETQY TRBJ2-5 TRBV2
SAILLAGGKTQY TRBJ2-5 TRBV20-1
ASSLDLLEDEQY TRBJ2-7 TRBV5-1
ASSLTDGVYQF TRBJ2-1 TRBV28
ATANSGQGFGEQF TRBJ2-1 TRBV24-1
ASSQILAGISGANVLT TRBJ2-6 TRBV14
SAKDRRTNSYEQY TRBJ2-7 TRBV20-1
ASSLGGSPLH TRBJ1-6 TRBV7-9
ASEESGRGETQY TRBJ2-5 TRBV6-1
ASIVRGEKLF TRBJ1-4 TRBV2
ASSSTTGGLRSAQY TRBJ2-5 TRBV12-3/TRBV12-4
ASSHEGLAGTGELF TRBJ2-2 TRBV3-1
ASSRLALSYNEQF TRBJ2-1 TRBV3-1